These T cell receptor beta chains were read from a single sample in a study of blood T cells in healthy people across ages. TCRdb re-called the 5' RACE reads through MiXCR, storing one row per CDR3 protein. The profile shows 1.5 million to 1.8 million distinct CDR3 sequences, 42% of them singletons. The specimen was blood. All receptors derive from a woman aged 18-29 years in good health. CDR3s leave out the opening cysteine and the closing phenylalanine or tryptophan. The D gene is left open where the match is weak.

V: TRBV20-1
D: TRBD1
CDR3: SASGYRGSEPQH

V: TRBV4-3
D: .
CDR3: ASSPPGRSNEKLF

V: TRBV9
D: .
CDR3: ASSPRPPHDEAF

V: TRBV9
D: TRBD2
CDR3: ASSPVRTSSWEQY

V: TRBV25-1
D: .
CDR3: ASGADWRTEAF

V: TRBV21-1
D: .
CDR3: ASSKGGGGRFWQPQH

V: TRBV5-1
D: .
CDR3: ASSFFAARDNEQF

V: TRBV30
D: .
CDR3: AWSGGTFGYEQY

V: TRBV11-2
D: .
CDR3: ASSPQGDEAF

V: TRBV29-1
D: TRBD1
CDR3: SARQGAGKDIQY

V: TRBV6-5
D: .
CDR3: ASSSWNDREKLF

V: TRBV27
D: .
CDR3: ASSLSRWGNYGYT

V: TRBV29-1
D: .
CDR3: SVGGVTTEAF

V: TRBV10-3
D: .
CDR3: AISEDVYGYT

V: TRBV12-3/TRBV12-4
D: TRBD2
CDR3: ASGEGSSGVYEQF

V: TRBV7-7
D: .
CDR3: ASQLDLSYNEQF

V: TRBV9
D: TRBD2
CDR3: ASSPKGLAIYNEQF

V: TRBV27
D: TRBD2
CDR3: ASSLSIVGGRGSYNEQY

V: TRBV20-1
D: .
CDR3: SADRGYGYT

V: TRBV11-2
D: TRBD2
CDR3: ASSQSLLAGRTDTQY

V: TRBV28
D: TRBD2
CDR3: ASSGTGTSLSEQY

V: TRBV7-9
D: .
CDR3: AGTLRSGDTGELF

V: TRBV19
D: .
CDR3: ASSIKGYSPLH

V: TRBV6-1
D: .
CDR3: ARLHLYSNQPQH

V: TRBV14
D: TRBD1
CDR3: ASSQRGQGTEAF

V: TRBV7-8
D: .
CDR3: ASSSWDTAPDTQY

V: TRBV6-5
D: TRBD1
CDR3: ASSTTGGLRQPQH

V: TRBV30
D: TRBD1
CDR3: AWSTGQGVLYEQY

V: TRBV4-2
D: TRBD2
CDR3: ASSQDLAGVESGQY

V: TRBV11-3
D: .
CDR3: ASSRIQGSPLH

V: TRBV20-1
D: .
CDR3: SALPSVAQY

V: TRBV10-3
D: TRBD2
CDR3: AISRLAGDYEQY

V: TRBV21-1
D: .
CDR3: ASSTQRTGQGALNEKLF

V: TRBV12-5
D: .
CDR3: ASGLGSAGANEQF

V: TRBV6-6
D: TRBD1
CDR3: ASIGQVPNALT

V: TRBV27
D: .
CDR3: ASREGVYQPQH

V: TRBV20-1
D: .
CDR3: SARGVLNGNQPQH

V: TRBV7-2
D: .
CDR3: ASSCQGLDGYT

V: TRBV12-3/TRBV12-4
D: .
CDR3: ASSSRTVSTDTEY

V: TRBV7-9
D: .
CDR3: ASTTILSYEQY

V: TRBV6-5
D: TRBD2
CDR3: ASSYSGVAGGRTYNEQY

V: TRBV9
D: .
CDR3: ASSVAREAVSTDTQY

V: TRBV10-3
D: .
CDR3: AISETGTTYEQY

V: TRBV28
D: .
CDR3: ASSLFRRRSYEQY

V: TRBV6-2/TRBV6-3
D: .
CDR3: ASTGIGGRTEAF

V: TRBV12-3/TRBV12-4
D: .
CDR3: ASSSPGPSTSYEQY

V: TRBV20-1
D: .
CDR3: SARAGQLSYEQY

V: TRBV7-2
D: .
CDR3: ASSVRIYEQY

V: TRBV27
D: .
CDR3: ASSLQGLVNTGELF